The clone carrying this T cell receptor (beta chain) was picked up a small number of times. Its target is not known. Quantitative 5'-RACE with molecular barcodes was used to make the TCR beta libraries. Using its own MiXCR run on the 5' RACE reads, TCRdb lists one record per CDR3 protein. This table has roughly 470,000 distinct CDR3 sequences, roughly a quarter appearing once. Germline V gives CDR1 MGHRA, CDR2 YSYEKL. Trimming pared 4 bases from V and 7 bases from J, leaving 13 bases between. The CDR3 runs 14 residues. This specimen belongs to a study of CD8 T cells in ankylosing spondylitis. Findings and limits, study-wide: What appeared characteristic of ankylosing spondylitis blood was a TCR beta motif of fewer than ten highly homologous variants. Those disease-linked clones were CD8+; they were also relatively rare in peripheral blood. Before this, some motif variants had been reported in reactive arthritis synovial fluid and blood. Significant enrichment of disease-linked clones was reportedly seen in matched ankylosing spondylitis synovial fluid.

The sequencing sample was made of blood, either unsorted or a sorted T cell fraction (not recorded which). The V call is TRBV4-1, the J call TRBJ1-4, with D possibly TRBD1 on 6 matching bases. The TCR was taken from a male donor with ankylosing spondylitis. CDR3 nucleotide sequence: TGCGCCAGCAGCCCGGACAGCGTGAGTGAAAAACTGTTTTTT. Protein sequence: CASSPDSVSEKLFF.